Listed below are T cell receptor beta chains from one sample, sequenced in a study of blood T cell repertoires in COVID-19. Profiled with immunoSEQ multiplex PCR; TCRdb holds only in-frame clones, not every one. The data contain 72,000 or so clones, roughly 80% of them seen just once; the ten biggest clones take up about 20%. Material: peripheral blood. These receptor sequences come from a man between 65 and 85 years old who had recovered from COVID-19. CDR3s include the opening cysteine and the closing phenylalanine or tryptophan. A D gene is named only where the DNA matches it firmly. Rows may omit the clone size; those that give it use once, few, many or a size class.

d_gene	v_gene	abundance	j_gene	CDR3nt	CDR3aa
-	TRBV27	-	TRBJ2-1	TGTGCCAGCAGTTTAGCTTTTCGATTTGGCGAGCGGGACAAGTCCTACAATGAGCAGTTCTTC	CASSLAFRFGERDKSYNEQFF
-	TRBV5-4	-	TRBJ1-2	TGTGCCAGCAGCGGGGCAGAGTTCTATGGCTACACCTTC	CASSGAEFYGYTF
-	TRBV3-1/TRBV3-2	-	TRBJ2-7	TGTGCCAGCAGCCAAGATCTAGTCCGTTCCCACGAGCAGTACTTC	CASSQDLVRSHEQYF
-	TRBV20-1	-	TRBJ2-1	TGCAGTGCTAGTAGTCAGGGGATGCACAATGAGCAGTTCTTC	CSASSQGMHNEQFF
TRBD1	TRBV5-1	-	TRBJ2-2	TGCGCCAGCGTGGACAGGGAATATGCCGGGGAGCTGTTTTTT	CASVDREYAGELFF
-	TRBV7-8	few	TRBJ1-6	TGTGCCAGCAGCTTAGCCAACCTTGGGGCGGCCCAAAATTCACCCCTCCACTTT	CASSLANLGAAQNSPLHF
TRBD1	TRBV5-1	-	TRBJ1-6	TGCGCCAGCAGTCCCGGGACAGGGGGCTATAATTCACCCCTCCACTTT	CASSPGTGGYNSPLHF
-	TRBV9	-	TRBJ2-6	TGTGCCAGCAGTCAGAACGGGTGGCCTGGGGCCAACGTCCTGACTTTC	CASSQNGWPGANVLTF
-	TRBV6-5	-	TRBJ1-1	TGTGCCAGCAGTTCGCCGGGAGGTAGGAACACTGAAGCTTTCTTT	CASSSPGGRNTEAFF
TRBD2	TRBV9	-	TRBJ2-3	TGTGCCAGCAGCGAAACAAGTCGGGAGGGTTTCGGGACGCAGTATTTT	CASSETSREGFGTQYF
TRBD1	TRBV12-3/TRBV12-4	many	TRBJ1-1	TGTGCCAGCAGTCGACACAGGGGTGAAGCTTTCTTT	CASSRHRGEAFF
-	TRBV11-2	many	TRBJ2-3	TGTGCCAGCAGCTTAGGACGTGGAAGGGGCGCGGAGTCAGATACGCAGTATTTT	CASSLGRGRGAESDTQYF
-	TRBV5-8	-	TRBJ2-7	TGTGCCAGCAGCTTGGGGGCCCCATACGAGCAGTACTTC	CASSLGAPYEQYF
TRBD1	TRBV20-1	-	TRBJ2-7	TGCAGTGCTAGTGGACAGGACCACGAGCAGTACTTC	CSASGQDHEQYF
TRBD2	TRBV11-2	-	TRBJ2-2	TGTGCCAGCAGCACACCGGGACTAGCGGGCACCGGGGAGCTGTTTTTT	CASSTPGLAGTGELFF
TRBD2	TRBV10-2	few	TRBJ2-3	TGCGCCACCCGAACCGGGACTAGCGGGAGCAGAAGGCAGTATTTT	CATRTGTSGSRRQYF
-	TRBV3-1/TRBV3-2	-	TRBJ2-2	TGTGCCAGCAGCCGCGGGACAGCAAACACCGGGGAGCTGTTTTTT	CASSRGTANTGELFF
TRBD1	TRBV30	-	TRBJ1-5	TGTGCCTGGAGTGGAGACAGGGGCCAGCATTTT	CAWSGDRGQHF
TRBD2	TRBV28	-	TRBJ2-2	TGTGCCAGCCTTCGGGGGGGAAACACCGGGGAGCTGTTTTTT	CASLRGGNTGELFF
TRBD2	TRBV5-4	-	TRBJ2-1	TGTGCCAGCAGCTCGAAGCGGGAGATATACAATGAGCAGTTCTTC	CASSSKREIYNEQFF
TRBD1	TRBV7-8	-	TRBJ2-7	TGTGCCAGCATCCCCACAGGGGGCGGGCGAGGTGAGCAGTACTTC	CASIPTGGGRGEQYF
TRBD1	TRBV23-1	-	TRBJ2-7	TGCGCCAGCAGTCAATCTTTAATACAGGGGGCGCCTTGCGAGCAGTACTTC	CASSQSLIQGAPCEQYF
-	TRBV19	-	TRBJ1-5	TGTGCCAGTAGTCGGACGTGGGGCCAGCCTAGTCAGCCCCAGCATTTT	CASSRTWGQPSQPQHF
-	TRBV2	-	TRBJ2-2	TGTGCCAGCGGAAAGGGACAACTGAACACCGGGGAGCTGTTTTTT	CASGKGQLNTGELFF
-	TRBV12-2	-	TRBJ2-1	TGTGCAAGTCGCTTAGCCATGAGGACTAGCGGGGGGTCGGGGTCCTACAATGAGCAGTTCTTC	CASRLAMRTSGGSGSYNEQFF
-	TRBV29-1	once	TRBJ1-2	TGCAGCGTGGATTCCGGGACAAGCTATGGCTACACCTTC	CSVDSGTSYGYTF
TRBD1	TRBV5-1	-	TRBJ1-1	TGCGCCAGCAGCTGGGGACAGGGGCTGGGCACTGAAGCTTTCTTT	CASSWGQGLGTEAFF
-	TRBV5-1	few	TRBJ1-6	TGCGCCAGCAGCTTGTCGGACTTTTTCAGCTCCTATAATTCACCCCTCCACTTT	CASSLSDFFSSYNSPLHF
TRBD2	TRBV2	-	TRBJ2-3	TGTGCCAGCGGTGGGAGGGCCATTACAGGTACGCAGTATTTT	CASGGRAITGTQYF
-	TRBV6-2/TRBV6-3	few	TRBJ2-1	TGTGCCAGCAGCCATATGGGGGGACCATCCTACAATGAGCAGTTCTTC	CASSHMGGPSYNEQFF
-	TRBV5-1	-	TRBJ2-7	TGCGCCAGCAGCTTCGGGGACACCCGGGACGAGCAGTACTTC	CASSFGDTRDEQYF
-	TRBV2	-	TRBJ2-1	TGTGCCAGCAGTGTTGAGGAAAGCTCCTACAATGAGCAGTTCTTC	CASSVEESSYNEQFF
-	TRBV6-2/TRBV6-3	once	TRBJ1-5	TGTGCCAGCAGTTTGTCGGGGGGCGACCAGCCCCAGCATTTT	CASSLSGGDQPQHF
-	TRBV10-1	few	TRBJ2-1	TGCGCCAGCAGTGAGGAGGATGAGCAGTTCTTC	CASSEEDEQFF
TRBD1	TRBV4-2	-	TRBJ1-6	TGTGCCAGCAGCCAAGAGGGACAGAGAAATTCACCCCTCCACTTT	CASSQEGQRNSPLHF
TRBD2	TRBV27	-	TRBJ2-7	TGTGCCAGCTCGCAAGGACTAGAACGTCGCGAGCAGTACTTC	CASSQGLERREQYF
TRBD1	TRBV19	-	TRBJ1-5	TGTGCCAGTAGTATTAGGCCGGGACAGGGCATATATAGCAATCAGCCCCAGCATTTT	CASSIRPGQGIYSNQPQHF
-	TRBV7-2	-	TRBJ1-4	TGTGCCAGCAGCTTCGTGGTTGTGCGGGGGGCGGATGAAAAACTGTTTTTT	CASSFVVVRGADEKLFF
TRBD2	TRBV29-1	-	TRBJ2-1	TGCAGCGCGACGCCAGGACTAGCGGGAGGGCCCGGTGAGCAGTTCTTC	CSATPGLAGGPGEQFF
-	TRBV15	once	TRBJ2-2	TGTGCCACCAGCAGAGATATGAGCGGCCCGAACACCGGGGAGCTGTTTTTT	CATSRDMSGPNTGELFF
TRBD1	TRBV5-1	few	TRBJ1-2	TGCGCCAGCAGCTTGGGGACAGGGGGCGGCTATGGCTACACCTTC	CASSLGTGGGYGYTF
-	TRBV10-1	-	TRBJ1-2	TGCGCCTCGACGGCAGGTGGCTACACCTTC	CASTAGGYTF
-	TRBV2	-	TRBJ2-4	TGTGCCAGCAGTGAAGCGCTTGGGGGGTACATTCAGTACTTC	CASSEALGGYIQYF
-	TRBV14	-	TRBJ2-1	TGTGCCAGCAGCCTATATCCGTCAGGCTCAAATGAGCAGTTCTTC	CASSLYPSGSNEQFF
TRBD1	TRBV5-5	-	TRBJ1-1	TGTGCCAGCAGCTTGGACGGGACAGGGCTTCGTGGAGCTTTCTTT	CASSLDGTGLRGAFF
TRBD2	TRBV24-1	once	TRBJ2-1	TGTGCCACCAGTGATTTGGACCTTAGCGGGAGGGCCAGTGAGCAGTTCTTC	CATSDLDLSGRASEQFF
-	TRBV12-3/TRBV12-4	-	TRBJ1-1	TGTGCCAGCAGGATCAGCGACACTGAAGCTTTCTTT	CASRISDTEAFF
-	TRBV3-1/TRBV3-2	-	TRBJ2-5	TGTGCCAGCAGCCAAGAGACAGATAGCACAGGGTGTGTTATGGAGACCCAGTACTTC	CASSQETDSTGCVMETQYF
-	TRBV5-6	-	TRBJ2-5	TGTGCCAGCAGCTCCCCGACAGGGGAGGGCGAGACCCAGTACTTC	CASSSPTGEGETQYF
-	TRBV7-9	-	TRBJ2-7	TGTGCCAGCAGCTTAGAGACTAGTTCGCAGTACTTC	CASSLETSSQYF
TRBD2	TRBV30	-	TRBJ2-1	TGTGCCAGTAGCGGGAGAAGGGTGAGCGATGAGCAGTTCTTC	CASSGRRVSDEQFF
-	TRBV6-2/TRBV6-3	-	TRBJ1-5	TGTGCCAGCAGTTACTCGGGGCGTTATCAGCCCCAGCATTTT	CASSYSGRYQPQHF